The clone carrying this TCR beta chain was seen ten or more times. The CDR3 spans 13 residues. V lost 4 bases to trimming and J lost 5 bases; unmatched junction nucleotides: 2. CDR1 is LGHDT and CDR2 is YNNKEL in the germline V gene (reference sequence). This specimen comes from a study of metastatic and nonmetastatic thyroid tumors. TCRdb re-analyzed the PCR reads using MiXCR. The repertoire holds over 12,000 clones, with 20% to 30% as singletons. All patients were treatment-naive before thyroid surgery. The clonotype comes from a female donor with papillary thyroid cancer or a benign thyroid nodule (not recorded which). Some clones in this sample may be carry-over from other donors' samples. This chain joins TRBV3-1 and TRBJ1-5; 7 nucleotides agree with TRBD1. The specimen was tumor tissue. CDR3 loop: CASSRTGDQPQHF. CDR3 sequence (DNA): TGTGCCAGCAGCCGAACAGGGGATCAGCCCCAGCATTTT.